Each of the 19 T cell receptor beta chains below was sequenced from the same sample in a study of radiotherapy plus CTLA-4 blockade in lung cancer. Clones were sequenced by immunoSEQ multiplex PCR, and TCRdb holds only the in-frame ones, with some missing. The repertoire holds 51,000 or so clones, with roughly 90% as singletons. The starting material was peripheral blood, obtained from a patient treated with radiotherapy plus ipilimumab. Receptor source: a human donor with non-small cell lung cancer whose response to radiotherapy plus ipilimumab could not be evaluated.

This rearrangement joins TRBV5-1 to TRBJ1-1, with D possibly being TRBD1 (5 bases). Between the trimmed V and J ends, which lost 0 bases and 8 bases, there was a span of 8 bases. The CDR3 covers 12 residues. CDR1 SGHRS and CDR2 YFSETQ come from the germline V gene. For the CDR3, the DNA is TGCGCCAGCAGCTTGGAGGGGCGAGAAGCTTTCTTT. Protein product: CASSLEGREAFF.

The genes are TRBV2 and TRBJ1-5; D is unclear. The CDR3 length is 13 residues. The V gene lost 6 bases and the J gene lost 2 bases, with 8 bases spanning the gap. Germline lookup yields CDR1 SNHLY and CDR2 FYNNEI. Written as DNA, the CDR3 is TGTGCCAGCAGCCCCCAGGGCAATCAGCCCCAGCATTTT. Residues: CASSPQGNQPQHF.

This clone was seen only once. The chain links TRBV2 to TRBJ1-6, with D perhaps matching TRBD1 (6 bases). Trimming stripped 5 bases from V and 5 bases from J, with 19 bases between. The CDR3 loop spans 17 amino acids. CDR1 and CDR2 from the germline V gene are SNHLY and FYNNEI. Here the CDR3 DNA reads TGTGCCAGCAGTCGTGAAGGGGGTTTACGAGATAATTCACCCCTCCACTTT. Translation gives CASSREGGLRDNSPLHF.

The rearrangement uses TRBV7-9 and TRBJ1-1, with D tentatively TRBD1 (5 bases). The CDR3 has 13 amino acids. Trimming pared 2 bases from V and 6 bases from J, leaving 10 bases between. CDR1 and CDR2 (germline): SEHNR, FQNEAQ (reference sequence). CDR3 in amino acids: CASSLSGGPEAFF. The CDR3 DNA reads as TGTGCCAGCAGCTTATCCGGGGGTCCTGAAGCTTTCTTT.

The rearrangement uses TRBV18 and TRBJ2-7; maybe TRBD1 (5 bases). Germline CDR1 reads KGHSH; CDR2 reads LQKENI. V gave up 1 base and J gave up 0 bases, with 7 bases separating them. This CDR3 contains 14 residues. In nucleotides, the CDR3 is TGTGCCAGCTCACCACAGGGGTCCTCCTACGAGCAGTACTTC. Its protein is CASSPQGSSYEQYF.

The chain has TRBV5-1 and TRBJ2-1, with D perhaps TRBD2 (6 bases). Germline CDR1 is SGHRS and CDR2 is YFSETQ. The CDR3 spans 13 residues. V was trimmed by 7 bases and J by 6 bases, leaving 14 bases between them. DNA for the CDR3: TGCGCCAGCGCGATAGCGGACTTCAATGAGCAGTTCTTC. Translated: CASAIADFNEQFF.

CDR3 in amino acids: CASSSFSGGATDTQYF. Here the CDR3 DNA reads TGTGCCAGCAGCTCCTTTAGCGGGGGGGCCACCGATACGCAGTATTTT. The V call is TRBV11-3, the J call TRBJ2-3; 11 bases are a match to TRBD2. CDR3 length equals 16 residues. Germline V gene lookup returns CDR1 SGHNT and CDR2 YENEEA. V shed 4 bases and J 6 bases; nucleotides not matched to a gene: 9.

The rearrangement uses TRBV18 and TRBJ2-5; D perhaps matches TRBD1 (6 bases). The CDR3 is 12 amino acids. Germline loops: CDR1 KGHSH, CDR2 LQKENI. The V end was cut by 7 bases, the J end by 4 bases, with 10 bases between. CDR3 in DNA: TGTGCCAGCTACAGGGAACGAGAGACCCAGTACTTC. Amino acid sequence: CASYRERETQYF.

This rearrangement joins TRBV19 to TRBJ1-2; TRBD1 matches 9 bases. This CDR3 is 15 amino acids long. Per germline, CDR1 LNHDA and CDR2 SQIVND (reference sequence). The junction had 11 bases not matched to a gene; V was cut back by 8 bases and J by 4 bases. Written as DNA, the CDR3 is TGTGCCAGTTGCCCTACAGGGGGCGCCAGCTATGGCTACACCTTC. As protein: CASCPTGGASYGYTF.

This clone showed up just a few times. Other DNA sequences in this sample translate to the same CDR3. The rearrangement uses TRBV5-4 and TRBJ2-1, with TRBD2 as a possible D gene (7 bases). With 0 bases removed from V and 4 bases from J, the gap between germline ends came to 14 bases. CDR1 and CDR2 from the germline V gene are SGHNT and YYREEE (reference sequence). The length of the CDR3 is 16 residues. The CDR3: CASSLDAGATYNEQFF. In DNA form, the CDR3 reads TGTGCCAGCAGCTTGGACGCGGGGGCTACTTACAATGAGCAGTTCTTC.

This clone was found a few times. The CDR3 sequence: CASSPPFALQAYEQYF. In DNA form, the CDR3 reads TGTGCCAGCAGCCCACCCTTCGCTCTTCAGGCTTACGAGCAGTACTTC. J is TRBJ2-7 and V is TRBV28; unclear D gene. There are 16 residues in the CDR3. V was shortened by 6 bases and J by 4 bases, with 22 bases between the two germline ends. Per germline, CDR1 MDHEN and CDR2 SYDVKM.

The chain recombines TRBV18 with TRBJ2-7, with D possibly TRBD1 on 5 matching bases. Germline CDR1 reads KGHSH; CDR2 reads LQKENI. This CDR3 has 16 residues. Trimming took off 0 bases at V and 0 bases at J, with 12 bases between the two ends. CDR3 residues: CASSPPIRAGSYEQYF. CDR3 sequence (DNA): TGTGCCAGCTCACCACCGATCAGGGCTGGCTCCTACGAGCAGTACTTC.

This chain links TRBV6-5 with TRBJ1-5; unclear D gene. Per germline, CDR1 MNHEY and CDR2 SVGAGI. V lost 4 bases and J 5 bases, leaving 15 bases between the germline ends. The CDR3 extends over 15 amino acids. CDR3 in DNA: TGTGCCAGCAGTTCCTACCCCCCGGGAGATCAGCCCCAGCATTTT. Translating it yields CASSSYPPGDQPQHF.

J is TRBJ1-5 and V is TRBV28; maybe TRBD1 (5 bases). Trimming took 3 bases from V and 6 from J, leaving 9 bases between them. Looked up from germline, CDR1 is MDHEN and CDR2 is SYDVKM. The CDR3 has 13 residues. The CDR3 region has the DNA TGTGCCAGCAGTTTGTGGGGCGTTCAGCCCCAGCATTTT. This gives the protein CASSLWGVQPQHF.

In DNA, the CDR3 is TGTGCCAGTAGTATCGTTGCGGGGACGGCTTATAGCAATCAGCCCCAGCATTTT. Amino acids: CASSIVAGTAYSNQPQHF. This chain uses TRBV19 with TRBJ1-5, with D maybe TRBD1 (5 bases). V lost 3 bases, J lost 0 bases, and 18 bases lay in between. This CDR3 comprises 18 residues. From germline, CDR1 is LNHDA and CDR2 SQIVND (reference sequence).

V usage is TRBV19 and J usage is TRBJ1-3; D ambiguous. The CDR3 has 14 amino acids. Germline V CDR1 and CDR2: LNHDA, SQIVND (reference sequence). As DNA, the CDR3 is TGTGCTACCGGGGTGTCAGTCTCTGGAAACACCATATATTTT. Amino acids: CATGVSVSGNTIYF. Full variable domain (remainder filled in from reference TRBV19 and TRBJ1-3): DGGITQSPKYLFRKEGQNVTLSCEQNLNHDAMYWYRQDPGQGLRLIYYSQIVNDFQKGDIAEGYSVSREKKESFPLTVTSAQKNPTAFYLCATGVSVSGNTIYFGEGSWLTVV.

There are a few counts of this clone. The J gene is TRBJ2-7, the V gene TRBV6-1; 7 bases are a match to TRBD1. CDR3 length: 15 residues. V lost 5 bases to trimming and J lost 3 bases; unmatched junction nucleotides: 10. The germline V gene has CDR1 MNHNS and CDR2 SASEGT. CDR3 in amino acids: CASSITGDPYYEQYF. CDR3 nucleotides: TGTGCCAGCAGTATTACAGGGGACCCATACTACGAGCAGTACTTC.

This sequence joins TRBV28 and TRBJ2-7; 9 bases fit TRBD1. This CDR3 region has 15 residues. The J segment lost 2 bases and the V segment lost 7 bases, leaving 9 bases of the junction unmatched. Looked up from germline, CDR1 is MDHEN and CDR2 is SYDVKM. CDR3 region: CASTQTGQGTYEQYF. DNA for the CDR3: TGTGCCAGCACCCAAACTGGACAGGGGACCTACGAGCAGTACTTC.

V usage is TRBV6-1 and J usage is TRBJ1-3, with TRBD1 identical over 9 bases. In germline, CDR1 is MNHNS, CDR2 SASEGT. This CDR3 contains 17 residues. The V and J ends lost 2 bases and 4 bases, in that order; junction bases with no gene match: 9. The CDR3 spells CASSEMGTGKVGNTIYF. The CDR3 nucleotides read TGTGCCAGCAGTGAAATGGGGACAGGGAAAGTCGGAAACACCATATATTTT.